Listed here are 19 T cell receptor beta chains from one sample, sequenced in a study of shared clonotypes between healthy human individuals. Data came from immunoSEQ multiplex PCR; TCRdb stores just in-frame clones and leaves some out. The sample gives about 1.1 million clones, 75% to 85% of which show up once; more than 0.55% is in the top ten. The sample comprised memory CD4+ T cells from PBMCs. The subset is: CD45RA-negative fraction. The receptors stem from a man younger than 35 in good health. Some clones in this sample may be carry-over from other donors' samples.

The chain combines TRBV7-2 with TRBJ1-1; D gene uncertain. This CDR3 region has 11 residues. Germline lookup yields CDR1 SGHTA and CDR2 FQGNSA. V lost 6 bases and J lost 3, with 5 bases in between. CDR3 amino acids: CASSQYTEAFF. In DNA form, the CDR3 reads TGTGCCAGCAGTCAATACACTGAAGCTTTCTTT.

The gene calls are TRBV2 and TRBJ1-2, with 9 positions matching TRBD1. The length of the CDR3 is 13 residues. V was pared by 4 bases and J by 7 bases, with 4 bases of the junction left unmatched. CDR1 is SNHLY and CDR2 is FYNNEI in the germline V gene. CDR3 residues: CASSGTGEGGYTF. The CDR3 coding sequence is TGTGCCAGCAGTGGGACAGGGGAAGGTGGCTACACCTTC.

The V call is TRBV19, the J call TRBJ2-7; maybe TRBD1 (5 bases). This CDR3 region has 16 residues. Trimming left V 4 bases short and J 1 base short, with 17 bases between. CDR1 is LNHDA and CDR2 is SQIVND in the germline V gene (reference sequence). The CDR3 bases are TGTGCCAGTAGTACCCGTTTAAGGGGCCAGTCCTACGAGCAGTACTTC. It encodes CASSTRLRGQSYEQYF. The full variable domain, its missing parts supplied by reference TRBV19 and TRBJ2-7, is DGGITQSPKYLFRKEGQNVTLSCEQNLNHDAMYWYRQDPGQGLRLIYYSQIVNDFQKGDIAEGYSVSREKKESFPLTVTSAQKNPTAFYLCASSTRLRGQSYEQYFGPGTRLTVT.

About this clone itself: Possible read error: a much larger clone is one base away. The sample contains more than one DNA sequence encoding this CDR3. The CDR3 nucleotides read TGTGCCAGCAGCGTCGGGACCGGGGAGCTGTTTTTT. This gives the protein CASSVGTGELFF. V usage is TRBV9 and J usage is TRBJ2-2; the D is unclear. Looked up from germline, CDR1 is SGDLS and CDR2 is YYNGEE. The germline V and J ends were trimmed by 2 bases and 5 bases, with 4 bases remaining between them. The CDR3 covers 12 residues.

In its sample, this clone was seen once. This chain uses TRBV2 with TRBJ1-5, with a weak D call TRBD1 (5 bases). The CDR3 has 14 residues. The V gene lost 4 bases and the J gene lost 2 bases, with 9 bases spanning the gap. Germline V gene sequence: CDR1 SNHLY, CDR2 FYNNEI. The CDR3 reads CASSGQQGNQPQHF. The CDR3 region has the DNA TGTGCCAGCAGTGGACAACAGGGCAATCAGCCCCAGCATTTT.

V usage is TRBV25-1 and J usage is TRBJ1-5, with 9 bases that match TRBD1. The CDR3 runs to 15 residues. The V gene's germline CDR1 is MGHDK and CDR2 SYGVNS. V lost 1 base and J lost 11; bases outside the gene matches: 9. CDR3 amino acids: CASSESGTGKTAQHF. As DNA, the CDR3 is TGTGCCAGCAGTGAATCGGGGACAGGGAAGACAGCCCAGCATTTT.

The sample holds many counts of this clone. Additional DNA sequences in this sample encode the identical CDR3. This chain links TRBV9 with TRBJ2-7; TRBD2 is a possible D gene (7 bases). V was pared by 4 bases and J by 1 base, with 12 bases between. Looked up from germline, CDR1 is SGDLS and CDR2 is YYNGEE. This CDR3 region has 14 residues. The CDR3 DNA follows: TGTGCCAGCAGCAGGGGGAGGGCATCCTACGAGCAGTACTTC. It translates to CASSRGRASYEQYF.

This sequence joins TRBV7-9 and TRBJ2-2, with D perhaps TRBD1 (5 bases). The CDR3 length is 16 residues. Germline V gives CDR1 SEHNR, CDR2 FQNEAQ (reference sequence). The ends were cut back, 1 base at V and 0 bases at J, with 9 bases in the middle. The CDR3, as DNA: TGTGCCAGCAGCTTAGGTTCAGGGACGAACACCGGGGAGCTGTTTTTT. Residues: CASSLGSGTNTGELFF.

V gene TRBV19 combines with J gene TRBJ2-7; TRBD2 might be the D (6 bases). The CDR3 loop spans 16 amino acids. Per the germline V gene, CDR1 is LNHDA and CDR2 is SQIVND (reference sequence). Trimming left V 0 bases short and J 3 bases short, with 15 bases between. The CDR3 DNA reads TGTGCCAGTAGTATAGATCATGGGGGGAGCTTCTACGAGCAGTACTTC. Encoded protein: CASSIDHGGSFYEQYF.

This sequence joins TRBV25-1 and TRBJ2-3, with D perhaps matching TRBD1 or TRBD2 (7 bases each). The germline gives CDR1 MGHDK, CDR2 SYGVNS. Between the trimmed V and J ends, which lost 5 bases and 5 bases, there was a span of 14 bases. The CDR3 has 14 amino acids. The CDR3, as DNA: TGTGCCAGCAGTCCCAGGGGGGGCCGAGATACGCAGTATTTT. It is translated as CASSPRGGRDTQYF.

The V call is TRBV5-4, the J call TRBJ2-7; D ambiguous. The CDR3 extends over 14 amino acids. The germline CDR1 and CDR2 sequences are SGHNT and YYREEE (reference sequence). V was shortened by 0 bases and J by 2 bases, with 9 bases between the two germline ends. The CDR3 bases are TGTGCCAGCAGCTTGGACCTGGTTCCCTACGAGCAGTACTTC. The encoded protein is CASSLDLVPYEQYF.

This chain links TRBV5-1 with TRBJ2-5, with D perhaps matching TRBD1 (5 bases). Germline CDR1 reads SGHRS; CDR2 reads YFSETQ. The CDR3 runs to 15 residues. V lost 1 base and J 1 base, leaving 11 bases between the germline ends. The CDR3 nucleotides are TGCGCCAGCAGCTTGATCCCAGGGTCCCAAGAGACCCAGTACTTC. The encoded protein is CASSLIPGSQETQYF.

The V gene is TRBV9, the J gene TRBJ2-5; 10 bases are shared with TRBD2. From germline, CDR1 is SGDLS and CDR2 YYNGEE. The CDR3 has 16 amino acids. V shed 0 bases, J shed 5 bases, and the junction held 7 bases outside the gene matches. The CDR3 protein is CASSVVASGSWETQYF. CDR3 sequence (DNA): TGTGCCAGCAGCGTAGTTGCTAGCGGGAGTTGGGAGACCCAGTACTTC.

The V gene is TRBV2, the J gene TRBJ2-7; D remains unclear. This CDR3 has 16 residues. The V end was cut by 8 bases, the J end by 0 bases, with 20 bases between. The germline V gene encodes CDR1 SNHLY and CDR2 FYNNEI. As DNA, the CDR3 is TGTGCCAGCCGGGTAGCAGAATCCTTAAGCTCCTACGAGCAGTACTTC. Translation: CASRVAESLSSYEQYF.

This clone was seen ten or more times. The chain is built from TRBV21-1 and TRBJ1-1; TRBD1, the D gene given by the table, was not confirmed from the DNA. TRBV21-1 corresponds to a pseudogene. This CDR3 is built from 15 residues. CDR3 protein: CASSNLRGMNTEAFF. CDR3 nucleotides: TGTGCCAGCAGCAACCTAAGGGGCATGAACACTGAAGCTTTCTTT.

A note on this clone: Different DNA sequences within this sample yield the same CDR3. J is TRBJ2-7 and V is TRBV5-1, with 8 bases identical to TRBD2. This CDR3 has 15 amino acids. Per germline, CDR1 SGHRS and CDR2 YFSETQ. The trim removed 0 bases at V and 1 base at J, leaving 3 bases unmatched. CDR3 sequence reads: CASSLVVAGSYEQYF. CDR3 DNA sequence: TGCGCCAGCAGCTTGGTCGTAGCGGGATCCTACGAGCAGTACTTC.

The chain recombines TRBV5-1 with TRBJ1-4, with D tentatively TRBD1 (6 bases). The V gene lost 5 bases and the J gene lost 0 bases, with 11 bases spanning the gap. CDR1 is SGHRS and CDR2 is YFSETQ in the germline V gene. The CDR3 is 15 amino acids. DNA of the CDR3: TGCGCCAGCAGACAAACAGGGCCAACTAATGAAAAACTGTTTTTT. Encoded protein: CASRQTGPTNEKLFF.

The chain is built from TRBV5-1 and TRBJ2-7; 9 bases map to TRBD2. Germline CDR1 reads SGHRS; CDR2 reads YFSETQ. The CDR3 totals 14 residues. V lost 4 bases to trimming and J lost 7 bases; unmatched junction nucleotides: 9. The CDR3 sequence is CASSMVAGVGEQYF. Here the CDR3 DNA reads TGCGCCAGCAGCATGGTAGCGGGAGTCGGTGAGCAGTACTTC.

V and J are TRBV5-4 and TRBJ2-5; TRBD2 matches at 8 bases. The CDR3 runs 14 residues. The V gene end was trimmed by 4 bases and the J gene end by 5 bases; junction bases not matched to a gene: 7. Germline assignment: CDR1 SGHNT and CDR2 YYREEE (reference sequence). CDR3 bases: TGTGCCAGCAGCGTCGGGACTAGTGGTGAGACCCAGTACTTC. It translates to CASSVGTSGETQYF. The whole variable domain, filled in from reference TRBV5-4 and TRBJ2-5, reads ETGVTQSPTHLIKTRGQQVTLRCSSQSGHNTVSWYQQALGQGPQFIFQYYREEENGRGNFPPRFSGLQFPNYSSELNVNALELDDSALYLCASSVGTSGETQYFGPGTRLLVL.